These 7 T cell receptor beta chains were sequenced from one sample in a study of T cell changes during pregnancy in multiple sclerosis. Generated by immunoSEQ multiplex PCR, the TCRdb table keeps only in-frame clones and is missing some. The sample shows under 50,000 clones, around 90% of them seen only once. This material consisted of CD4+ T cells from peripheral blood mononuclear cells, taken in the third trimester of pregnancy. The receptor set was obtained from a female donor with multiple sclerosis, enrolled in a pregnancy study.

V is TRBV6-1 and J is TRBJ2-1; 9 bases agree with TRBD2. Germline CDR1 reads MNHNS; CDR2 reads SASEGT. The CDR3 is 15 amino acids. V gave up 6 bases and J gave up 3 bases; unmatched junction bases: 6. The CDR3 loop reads CASRFLAGSYNEQFF. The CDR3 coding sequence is TGTGCCAGCAGGTTCCTAGCGGGAAGCTACAATGAGCAGTTCTTC.

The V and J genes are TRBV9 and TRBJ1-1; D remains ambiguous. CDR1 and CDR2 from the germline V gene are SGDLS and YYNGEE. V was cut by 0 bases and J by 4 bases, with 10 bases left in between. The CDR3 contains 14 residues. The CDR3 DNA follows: TGTGCCAGCAGCGTAGTCCCAGGTAGCACTGAAGCTTTCTTT. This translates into CASSVVPGSTEAFF.

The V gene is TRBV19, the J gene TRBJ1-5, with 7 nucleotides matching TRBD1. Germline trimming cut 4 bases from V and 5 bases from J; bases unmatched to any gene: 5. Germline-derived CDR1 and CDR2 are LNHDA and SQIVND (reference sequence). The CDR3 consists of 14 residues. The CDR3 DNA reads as TGTGCCAGTAGTAGACGACAGGGCGATCAGCCCCAGCATTTT. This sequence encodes CASSRRQGDQPQHF.

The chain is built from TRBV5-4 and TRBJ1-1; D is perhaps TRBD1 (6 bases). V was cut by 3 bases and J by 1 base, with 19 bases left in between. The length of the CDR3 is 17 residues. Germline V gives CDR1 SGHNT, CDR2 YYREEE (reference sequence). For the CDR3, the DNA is TGTGCCAGCAGCTCCGGGACAACGGGGCTTCAGAACACTGAAGCTTTCTTT. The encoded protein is CASSSGTTGLQNTEAFF.

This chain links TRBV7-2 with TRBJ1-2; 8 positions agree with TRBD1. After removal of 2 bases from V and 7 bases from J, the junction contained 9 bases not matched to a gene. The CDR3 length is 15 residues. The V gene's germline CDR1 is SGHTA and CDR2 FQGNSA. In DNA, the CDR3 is TGTGCCAGCAGCTTATCCGGACAGGGTGCCGGTGGCTACACCTTC. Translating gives CASSLSGQGAGGYTF.

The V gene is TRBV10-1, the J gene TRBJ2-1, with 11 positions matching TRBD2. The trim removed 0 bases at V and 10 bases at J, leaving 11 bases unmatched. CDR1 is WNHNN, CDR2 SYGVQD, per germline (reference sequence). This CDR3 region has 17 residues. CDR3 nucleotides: TGCGCCAGCAGTGAGTCGAGGGATAGCGGGAGGGCCGAGGAGCAGTTCTTC. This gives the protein CASSESRDSGRAEEQFF.

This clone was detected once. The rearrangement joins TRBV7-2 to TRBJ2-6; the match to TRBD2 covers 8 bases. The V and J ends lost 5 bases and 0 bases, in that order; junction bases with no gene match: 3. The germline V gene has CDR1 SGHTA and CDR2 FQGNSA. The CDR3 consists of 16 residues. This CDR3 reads CASSPLAGSGANVLTF. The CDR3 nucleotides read TGTGCCAGCAGCCCTCTAGCGGGCTCTGGGGCCAACGTCCTGACTTTC.